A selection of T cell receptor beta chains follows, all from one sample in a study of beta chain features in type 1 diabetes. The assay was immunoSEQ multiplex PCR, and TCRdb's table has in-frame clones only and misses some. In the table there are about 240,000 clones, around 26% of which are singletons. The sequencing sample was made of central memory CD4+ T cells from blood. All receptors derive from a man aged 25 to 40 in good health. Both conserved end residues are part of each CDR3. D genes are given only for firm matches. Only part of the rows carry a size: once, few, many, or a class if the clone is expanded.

cdr3_nt: TGTGCCAGCAACAGCGGCGATACCTACAATGAGCAGTTCTTC
cdr3_aa: CASNSGDTYNEQFF
clone_size: few
cdr3_length: 14
v_call: TRBV2
d_call: .
j_call: TRBJ2-1

cdr3_nt: TGTGCCAGCAGCGTAGACCCCGGCGGAACCTACGAGCAGTACTTC
cdr3_aa: CASSVDPGGTYEQYF
clone_size: .
cdr3_length: 15
v_call: TRBV9
d_call: .
j_call: TRBJ2-7

cdr3_nt: TGCCCAGACAGGAATGAAAAACTGTTTTTT
cdr3_aa: CPDRNEKLFF
clone_size: .
cdr3_length: 10
v_call: TRBV20-1
d_call: .
j_call: TRBJ1-4

cdr3_nt: TGTGCCAGCAGAAAGGGCCGGAGCTCCTACAATGAGCAGTTCTTC
cdr3_aa: CASRKGRSSYNEQFF
clone_size: .
cdr3_length: 15
v_call: TRBV28
d_call: .
j_call: TRBJ2-1

cdr3_nt: TGTGCCAGCAGTCAAGGTTTGGCTAGCGGGGTAGATACGCAGTATTTT
cdr3_aa: CASSQGLASGVDTQYF
clone_size: .
cdr3_length: 16
v_call: TRBV7-7
d_call: TRBD2
j_call: TRBJ2-3

cdr3_nt: TGCGCCAGCAGCTTGGCCTTCGGGACTCCCGGTGAGCAGTTCTTC
cdr3_aa: CASSLAFGTPGEQFF
clone_size: .
cdr3_length: 15
v_call: TRBV5-1
d_call: .
j_call: TRBJ2-1

cdr3_nt: TGTGCCAGCAGCCCGGACAGGGCGGTCCACGAGCAGTACTTC
cdr3_aa: CASSPDRAVHEQYF
clone_size: .
cdr3_length: 14
v_call: TRBV7-9
d_call: TRBD1
j_call: TRBJ2-7

cdr3_nt: TGTGCCAGCACCCTGGACCCTAGCACAGATACGCAGTATTTT
cdr3_aa: CASTLDPSTDTQYF
clone_size: .
cdr3_length: 14
v_call: TRBV5-4
d_call: .
j_call: TRBJ2-3

cdr3_nt: TGTGCCAGCAGTCCTCCGGGACAGAGGACGAAGACCCAGTACTTC
cdr3_aa: CASSPPGQRTKTQYF
clone_size: .
cdr3_length: 15
v_call: TRBV6-5
d_call: TRBD1
j_call: TRBJ2-5

cdr3_nt: TGCAGCGTTGCCAGGACTAGCGGGAGGGGAGATACGCAGTATTTT
cdr3_aa: CSVARTSGRGDTQYF
clone_size: .
cdr3_length: 15
v_call: TRBV29-1
d_call: TRBD2
j_call: TRBJ2-3

cdr3_nt: TGTGCCATCAGCCGGGACCTAACCTACGAGCAGTACTTC
cdr3_aa: CAISRDLTYEQYF
clone_size: few
cdr3_length: 13
v_call: TRBV10-3
d_call: .
j_call: TRBJ2-7

cdr3_nt: TGTGCCAGCAGCAAGTTGAATAGCGGGACAGATACGCAGTATTTT
cdr3_aa: CASSKLNSGTDTQYF
clone_size: .
cdr3_length: 15
v_call: TRBV5-4
d_call: TRBD2
j_call: TRBJ2-3

cdr3_nt: TGTGCTAGTGGTCCTGGGACAGGGGAACAGCCCCAGCATTTT
cdr3_aa: CASGPGTGEQPQHF
clone_size: .
cdr3_length: 14
v_call: TRBV12-5
d_call: TRBD1
j_call: TRBJ1-5

cdr3_nt: TGTGCCAGCAGCCTGGGGGGAGGGCGCGGTGAGCAGTTCTTC
cdr3_aa: CASSLGGGRGEQFF
clone_size: few
cdr3_length: 14
v_call: TRBV9
d_call: TRBD2
j_call: TRBJ2-1

cdr3_nt: TGTGCCAGCAGCCTGGGACACTCGTACTGGGAGCAGTACTTC
cdr3_aa: CASSLGHSYWEQYF
clone_size: .
cdr3_length: 14
v_call: TRBV11-2
d_call: .
j_call: TRBJ2-7

cdr3_nt: TGCGCCAGCAGCCCGAGGACGGTCCCGGGGTACTTC
cdr3_aa: CASSPRTVPGYF
clone_size: few
cdr3_length: 12
v_call: TRBV5-1
d_call: .
j_call: TRBJ2-7

cdr3_nt: TGTGCCAGCAGCTTAGGATGGCAGGGAATAGAAAAACTGTTTTTT
cdr3_aa: CASSLGWQGIEKLFF
clone_size: few
cdr3_length: 15
v_call: TRBV7-2
d_call: .
j_call: TRBJ1-4

cdr3_nt: TGTGCCAGCAGCTCCCGGGACAGGGTAAACGAGCAGTACTTC
cdr3_aa: CASSSRDRVNEQYF
clone_size: .
cdr3_length: 14
v_call: TRBV5-4
d_call: TRBD1
j_call: TRBJ2-7

cdr3_nt: TGCGCCAGCAGCTTGGATGGCGGGAGGGGCGAGACCCAGTACTTC
cdr3_aa: CASSLDGGRGETQYF
clone_size: .
cdr3_length: 15
v_call: TRBV5-1
d_call: TRBD2
j_call: TRBJ2-5

cdr3_nt: TGTGCCAGCAGTGAATCCGGGGTTGAGACCCAGTACTTC
cdr3_aa: CASSESGVETQYF
clone_size: .
cdr3_length: 13
v_call: TRBV25-1
d_call: .
j_call: TRBJ2-5

cdr3_nt: TGTGCCTGGGGAAGAAAAACAGGGGCCAATCAGCCCCAGCATTTT
cdr3_aa: CAWGRKTGANQPQHF
clone_size: few
cdr3_length: 15
v_call: TRBV30
d_call: TRBD1
j_call: TRBJ1-5

cdr3_nt: TGCACCAGCAGCCAAACACGACTAGCGGGAGGTCCTTCCTACGAGCAGTACTTC
cdr3_aa: CTSSQTRLAGGPSYEQYF
clone_size: .
cdr3_length: 18
v_call: TRBV1
d_call: .
j_call: TRBJ2-7

cdr3_nt: TGTGCCAGCAGCGGAGGGACTAGCGGGTTCGAGACCCAGTACTTC
cdr3_aa: CASSGGTSGFETQYF
clone_size: .
cdr3_length: 15
v_call: TRBV9
d_call: TRBD2
j_call: TRBJ2-5

cdr3_nt: TGTGCCAGCAGTCCTCGGACAGGGGGTCTGCAGGAGCAGTACTTC
cdr3_aa: CASSPRTGGLQEQYF
clone_size: .
cdr3_length: 15
v_call: TRBV27
d_call: TRBD1
j_call: TRBJ2-7

cdr3_nt: TGTGCCAGTGGACTTGGACAAGATCAGCCCCAGCATTTT
cdr3_aa: CASGLGQDQPQHF
clone_size: few
cdr3_length: 13
v_call: TRBV19
d_call: .
j_call: TRBJ1-5

cdr3_nt: TGTGCCTGGCGGGCGAGTTTCTCTGGAAACACCATATATTTT
cdr3_aa: CAWRASFSGNTIYF
clone_size: many
cdr3_length: 14
v_call: TRBV30
d_call: .
j_call: TRBJ1-3

cdr3_nt: TGTGCCAGCAGCCTACGGGACAAACAAGAGACCCAGTACTTC
cdr3_aa: CASSLRDKQETQYF
clone_size: .
cdr3_length: 14
v_call: TRBV11-1
d_call: .
j_call: TRBJ2-5

cdr3_nt: TGTGCCTGGACCGGGACAGGGCATGGCTACACCTTC
cdr3_aa: CAWTGTGHGYTF
clone_size: few
cdr3_length: 12
v_call: TRBV30
d_call: TRBD1
j_call: TRBJ1-2

cdr3_nt: TGTGCCAGCGCGCCTGGGGATTTAACGGAGACCCAGTACTTC
cdr3_aa: CASAPGDLTETQYF
clone_size: .
cdr3_length: 14
v_call: TRBV5-4
d_call: .
j_call: TRBJ2-5

cdr3_nt: TGTGCCAGCAGCCCAGAGCGGGAGAGTGGCAATGAGCAGTTCTTC
cdr3_aa: CASSPERESGNEQFF
clone_size: .
cdr3_length: 15
v_call: TRBV5-4
d_call: TRBD2
j_call: TRBJ2-1

cdr3_nt: TGTGCCGCCTCAGGGGGGCTTGATGAAAAACTGTTTTTT
cdr3_aa: CAASGGLDEKLFF
clone_size: few
cdr3_length: 13
v_call: TRBV19
d_call: TRBD1
j_call: TRBJ1-4

cdr3_nt: TGTGCCAGCAGTGAACGGGGATTCTCCGGCTACACCTTC
cdr3_aa: CASSERGFSGYTF
clone_size: few
cdr3_length: 13
v_call: TRBV6-1
d_call: .
j_call: TRBJ1-2

cdr3_nt: TGTGCCAGCAGCGTAGGGGCGACAGGCCGATCCACCTACGAGCAGTACTTC
cdr3_aa: CASSVGATGRSTYEQYF
clone_size: .
cdr3_length: 17
v_call: TRBV9
d_call: .
j_call: TRBJ2-7

cdr3_nt: TGTGCCAGCAGTTTCCGGGACAGACCCGGCTACGAGCAGTACTTC
cdr3_aa: CASSFRDRPGYEQYF
clone_size: .
cdr3_length: 15
v_call: TRBV27
d_call: TRBD1
j_call: TRBJ2-7

cdr3_nt: TGTGCCAGCACCCGGGGGTACAATGAGCAGTTCTTC
cdr3_aa: CASTRGYNEQFF
clone_size: .
cdr3_length: 12
v_call: TRBV7-2
d_call: .
j_call: TRBJ2-1

cdr3_nt: TGTGCCAGCAGCCTTTTTGGGGGAAAAGAGACCCAGTACTTC
cdr3_aa: CASSLFGGKETQYF
clone_size: .
cdr3_length: 14
v_call: TRBV7-7
d_call: .
j_call: TRBJ2-5

cdr3_nt: TGTGCCAGCAGAGTAGCGGGTCTTGAGACCCAGTACTTC
cdr3_aa: CASRVAGLETQYF
clone_size: .
cdr3_length: 13
v_call: TRBV6-5
d_call: TRBD2
j_call: TRBJ2-5

cdr3_nt: TGTGCCAGCAATAGCCGGGGCCTGAACTACGAGCAGTACTTC
cdr3_aa: CASNSRGLNYEQYF
clone_size: few
cdr3_length: 14
v_call: TRBV7-2
d_call: .
j_call: TRBJ2-7

cdr3_nt: TGTGCCTGGAGAGCGAACACCGGGGAGCTGTTTTTT
cdr3_aa: CAWRANTGELFF
clone_size: many
cdr3_length: 12
v_call: TRBV30
d_call: .
j_call: TRBJ2-2

cdr3_nt: TGTGCCAGCAGTGTAGGGTTCAATCAGCCCCAGCATTTT
cdr3_aa: CASSVGFNQPQHF
clone_size: .
cdr3_length: 13
v_call: TRBV2
d_call: .
j_call: TRBJ1-5

cdr3_nt: TGTGCCAGCAGCTTGGCCCTAGCGGGGGCAGGGGAGACCCAGTACTTC
cdr3_aa: CASSLALAGAGETQYF
clone_size: .
cdr3_length: 16
v_call: TRBV5-4
d_call: TRBD2
j_call: TRBJ2-5

cdr3_nt: TGTGCCAGCAGCTTCCGGGTAACGGAATACACAGATACGCAGTATTTT
cdr3_aa: CASSFRVTEYTDTQYF
clone_size: .
cdr3_length: 16
v_call: TRBV5-6
d_call: .
j_call: TRBJ2-3

cdr3_nt: TGTGCCAGCAGACGGGACGGTACCTCCTACGAGCAGTACTTC
cdr3_aa: CASRRDGTSYEQYF
clone_size: few
cdr3_length: 14
v_call: TRBV6-5
d_call: .
j_call: TRBJ2-7

cdr3_nt: TGTGCCAGTAGTCCCCCAGGGGCCAAAAACATTCAGTACTTC
cdr3_aa: CASSPPGAKNIQYF
clone_size: few
cdr3_length: 14
v_call: TRBV19
d_call: .
j_call: TRBJ2-4

cdr3_nt: TGTGCCTGGAGGTCGACTAGCGGAAGCTTCAATGAGCAGTTCTTC
cdr3_aa: CAWRSTSGSFNEQFF
clone_size: few
cdr3_length: 15
v_call: TRBV30
d_call: TRBD2
j_call: TRBJ2-1

cdr3_nt: TGTGCCAGCAGCTTCTTGGACAGCTCCTACGAGCAGTACTTC
cdr3_aa: CASSFLDSSYEQYF
clone_size: .
cdr3_length: 14
v_call: TRBV7-2
d_call: .
j_call: TRBJ2-7

cdr3_nt: TGTGCCAGCATTCCTGGGGCGGGAGAGACCCAGTACTTC
cdr3_aa: CASIPGAGETQYF
clone_size: .
cdr3_length: 13
v_call: TRBV6-1
d_call: .
j_call: TRBJ2-5

cdr3_nt: TGTGCCTGTAACGGGGCCTACAATGAGCAGTTCTTC
cdr3_aa: CACNGAYNEQFF
clone_size: few
cdr3_length: 12
v_call: TRBV30
d_call: .
j_call: TRBJ2-1

cdr3_nt: TGTGCCAGCAGTTACACTCCGGGAAAAGGCGAGCAGTACTTC
cdr3_aa: CASSYTPGKGEQYF
clone_size: few
cdr3_length: 14
v_call: TRBV6-6
d_call: .
j_call: TRBJ2-7

cdr3_nt: TGTGCCAGCAGCTTAGCGGAGACTAGCGGGAGCAATGAGCAGTTCTTC
cdr3_aa: CASSLAETSGSNEQFF
clone_size: .
cdr3_length: 16
v_call: TRBV7-2
d_call: TRBD2
j_call: TRBJ2-1

cdr3_nt: TGTGCCAGCAGCTTAAGACAGCACACCGGGGAGCTGTTTTTT
cdr3_aa: CASSLRQHTGELFF
clone_size: few
cdr3_length: 14
v_call: TRBV7-2
d_call: .
j_call: TRBJ2-2

cdr3_nt: TGTGCCAGCAGCGTTGGCGGGTCTAGCACAGATACGCAGTATTTT
cdr3_aa: CASSVGGSSTDTQYF
clone_size: few
cdr3_length: 15
v_call: TRBV9
d_call: .
j_call: TRBJ2-3

cdr3_nt: TGTGCCAGCTCACCATCTAGCATGAGGGTGTCAGATACGCAGTATTTT
cdr3_aa: CASSPSSMRVSDTQYF
clone_size: few
cdr3_length: 16
v_call: TRBV18
d_call: .
j_call: TRBJ2-3

cdr3_nt: TGTGCCAGCAGTTACCGGCAGGGGAGCTATGGCTACACCTTC
cdr3_aa: CASSYRQGSYGYTF
clone_size: .
cdr3_length: 14
v_call: TRBV6-6
d_call: .
j_call: TRBJ1-2

cdr3_nt: TGCAGCGTGGGCAAGGCCTCCTACGAGCAGTACTTC
cdr3_aa: CSVGKASYEQYF
clone_size: .
cdr3_length: 12
v_call: TRBV29-1
d_call: .
j_call: TRBJ2-7

cdr3_nt: TGTGCCAGCAGCGTTGGACAGCGAGATTCGCACTATGGCTACACCTTC
cdr3_aa: CASSVGQRDSHYGYTF
clone_size: .
cdr3_length: 16
v_call: TRBV5-4
d_call: .
j_call: TRBJ1-2

cdr3_nt: TGTGCCAGCAGCTTAGTCCAAGCAGGGCGGACCGAAAATTCACCCCTCCACTTT
cdr3_aa: CASSLVQAGRTENSPLHF
clone_size: few
cdr3_length: 18
v_call: TRBV7-6
d_call: .
j_call: TRBJ1-6